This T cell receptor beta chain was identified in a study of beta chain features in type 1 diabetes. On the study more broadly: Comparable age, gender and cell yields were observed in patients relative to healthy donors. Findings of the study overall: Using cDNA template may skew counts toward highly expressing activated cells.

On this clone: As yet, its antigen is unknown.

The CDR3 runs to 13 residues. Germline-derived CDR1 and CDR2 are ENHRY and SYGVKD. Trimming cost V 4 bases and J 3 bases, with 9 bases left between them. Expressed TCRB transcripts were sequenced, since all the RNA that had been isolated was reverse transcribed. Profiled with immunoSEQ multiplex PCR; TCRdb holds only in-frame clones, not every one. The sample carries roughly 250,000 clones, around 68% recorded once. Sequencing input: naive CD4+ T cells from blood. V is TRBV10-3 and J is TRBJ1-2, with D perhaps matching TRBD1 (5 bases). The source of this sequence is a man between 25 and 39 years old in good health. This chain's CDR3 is CAISVGTDYGYTF. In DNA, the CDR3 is TGTGCCATCAGTGTTGGGACGGACTATGGCTACACCTTC.